This TCR beta chain was observed in a study of tumor-infiltrating lymphocytes in primary liver carcinoma (TCRdb year 2017). Background for the entire study: Of the five patients, three men and two women aged 30 to 69 years, four had hepatocellular carcinoma and one had combined HCC and intrahepatic cholangiocarcinoma. The five patients had tumors of stage T1-T3 N0M0, with maximum diameters ranging from roughly 4.2 to 10 cm. Roughly 3.5 to 8 million productive TCRbeta reads were obtained per sample, and no significant difference in read depth was found between tissue types. TCRbeta repertoire sequencing, expression microarrays and whole-exome sequencing were combined in the study across five regions of each liver tumor, with adjacent normal tissue and blood also included. TCRbeta repertoire sequencing covered 35 specimens from 5 patients: about 25 tumor regions, 5 adjacent noncancerous liver tissues and 5 peripheral blood samples. To link TCRbeta repertoire diversity to the local molecular phenotype, the 25 or so tumor region samples were profiled with Agilent mRNA microarrays. Repertoires from technical replicates were highly reproducible, with mean shared-clone rates approximately 0.9 and correlation coefficients above 0.95. Findings and caveats that apply to the study as a whole: Repertoire overlap was higher between tumor regions (mean roughly 35%) than tumor-adjacent (17%) or tumor-blood (roughly 14%) pairs, consistent with antigen-driven expansion. Only about 7.5-25% of top clones were present in all five regions of a tumor, suggesting spatial heterogeneity of tumor-infiltrating T cells. Because sequencing covered only the TCR beta chain and unpaired alpha chains were not captured, true repertoire diversity is likely underestimated. Since the samples were bulk and unsorted, there was no way to compare CD4+ and CD8+ T cell repertoires. Only a few patients were included in the study, and the authors note that the findings should be validated in a larger study. The top 250 clones accounted for a significantly greater share of the repertoire in tumors than in blood (p = 0.039).

Total RNA and DNA were co-extracted without cell sorting from approximately 20-30 mg of bulk tissue using the AllPrep DNA/RNA mini kit. Surgical resection was performed in China between late 2015 and early 2016 on about 5 patients with histopathologically diagnosed primary liver carcinoma. Patients had chronic HBV infection and were treatment-naive at sampling. Five spatially separated regions were sampled from each tumor: the superior, inferior, left-lateral and right-lateral poles, plus the tumor centre. According to histology, viable tumor cells made up more than 85% of every tumor sample. Fresh tumor and adjacent tissue pieces were bisected, with one half stored in RNAlater at -80 degrees C and the other half sent for histology. Starting from approximately 500 ng total RNA, TCRbeta-specific cDNA was produced by reverse transcription with a constant-region primer and ProtoScript II reverse transcriptase. Construction of the TCRbeta libraries relied on three nested rounds of multiplex PCR, following a slightly modified ARM-PCR procedure. The first two PCR rounds used multiplex TRBV1-TRBV30 forward primers with a Cbeta reverse primer, each for 10 to 11 cycles. Sample barcodes and Illumina adapters were added in a final 25-cycle PCR using Deep VentR polymerase. Amplicons of 200-500 bp were gel-purified with a QIAquick gel extraction kit before sequencing. The TCRbeta amplicons were sequenced with 250-bp paired-end reads on an Illumina HiSeq 2500. On the study's bioinformatics: Trimmomatic v0.33 was used to quality-trim the reads, and FLASH v1.2.11 was used to merge paired reads so that full CDR3 sequences could be recovered. V, D and J germline segments were assigned to the rearranged TCRbeta sequences by MiGEC v1.2.1b. Clonotype statistics and Shannon-Wiener diversity indices were computed with VDJtools v1.0.0. To reduce sampling bias, subsequent analyses other than the diversity analysis used only the 250 most abundant clonotypes in each sample. The public reads were quality trimmed at Q25 with fastp and then assembled into clones with MiXCR by TCRdb, keeping productive beta chains. CDR3 protein duplicates are merged, each entry listing the most common genes and DNA. The V and J calls were determined by TCRdb, not by the authors. In this sample the table shows 100,000 to 150,000 distinct CDR3 sequences, 64% of which occur a single time. The ten largest clones represent 7% to 10% of the sample.

Counting both end residues, the CDR3 totals 16 amino acids. Left in the record is the CDR3 DNA by itself, 48 bases read in frame from the first base. Cut back by 2 bases and 3 bases, the V and J ends lie 18 bases apart. The germline V gene specifies SGHDT as CDR1 and YYEEEE as CDR2. Notes on this clonotype: The target of this receptor is not known. A read error may be the cause here, since a much bigger clone is one base away. This CDR3 fails to terminate in the conserved phenylalanine or tryptophan, so it likely reflects a read error.

This clonotype was obtained from a woman aged 55-69 years with primary liver carcinoma and hepatitis B virus infection. The sequence links TRBV5-6 to TRBJ2-7; TRBD1 could be the D gene, as 6 bases match. The sequenced material came from liver tumor tissue from sampling region 3. This specimen's cell subset or site label, per the study, means: tumor region T3, left-lateral pole. CDR3 protein: CASSFGMDSVNYEQYL. At the DNA level, the sequence is TGTGCCAGCAGCTTCGGTATGGACAGTGTGAACTACGAGCAGTACCTC.